The 3 T cell receptor beta chains listed next were all sequenced from one sample in a study of T cell repertoires in cytomegalovirus infection. TCRdb re-analysed the reads in MiXCR, keeping a single row per CDR3 protein. Among 300,000 to 400,000 distinct CDR3 sequences listed, 8% to 10% were seen once. Sequencing was carried out using PBMCs. Every receptor here comes from a human donor in good health (CMV status not recorded). Some clones in this sample may be carry-over from other donors' samples.

This clonotype was counted only a few times. The chain links TRBV20-1 to TRBJ1-1; the D gene is possibly TRBD1 (5 bases). V lost 2 bases to trimming and J lost 6 bases, with 19 bases between them. The CDR3 has 15 amino acids. Germline CDR1 reads DFQATT; CDR2 reads SNEGSKA (reference sequence). In DNA form, the CDR3 reads TGCAGTGCTAGAAGGCCAGGGCGCGAATTTCCTGAAGCTTTCTTT. Encoded protein: CSARRPGREFPEAFF.

The rearrangement links TRBV18 to TRBJ1-6, with TRBD1 as a possible D gene (5 bases). This CDR3 comprises 15 residues. The germline CDR1 and CDR2 sequences are KGHSH and LQKENI. V was cut by 3 bases and J by 5 bases, with 11 bases left in between. The CDR3 spells CASSPSAGNNSPLHF. CDR3 nucleotide sequence: TGTGCCAGCTCACCCTCGGCAGGGAATAATTCACCCCTCCACTTT.

The chain links TRBV12-3 or TRBV12-4 to TRBJ2-5; the D is unclear. V lost 3 bases and J 5 bases, leaving 7 bases between the germline ends. The CDR3 has 12 amino acids. The CDR3 nucleotides read TGTGCCAGCAGTTTGGAACCCGAGACCCAGTACTTC. Translation gives CASSLEPETQYF.